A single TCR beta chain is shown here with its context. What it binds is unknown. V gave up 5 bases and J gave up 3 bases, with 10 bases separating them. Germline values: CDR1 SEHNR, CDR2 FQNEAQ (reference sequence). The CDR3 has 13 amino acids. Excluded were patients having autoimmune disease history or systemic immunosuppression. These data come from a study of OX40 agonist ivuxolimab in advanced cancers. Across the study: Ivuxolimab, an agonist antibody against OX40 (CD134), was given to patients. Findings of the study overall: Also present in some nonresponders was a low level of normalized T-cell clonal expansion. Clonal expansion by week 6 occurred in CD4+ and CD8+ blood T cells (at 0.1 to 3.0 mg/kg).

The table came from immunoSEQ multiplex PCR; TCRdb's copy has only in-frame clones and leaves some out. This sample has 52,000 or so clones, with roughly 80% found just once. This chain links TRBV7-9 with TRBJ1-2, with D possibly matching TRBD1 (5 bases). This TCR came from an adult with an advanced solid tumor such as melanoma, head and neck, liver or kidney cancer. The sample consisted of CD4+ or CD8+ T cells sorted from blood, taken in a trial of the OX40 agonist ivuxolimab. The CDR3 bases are TGTGCCAGCAGCCCCGACAGATACTATGGCTACACCTTC. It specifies CASSPDRYYGYTF.